What follows describes a single TCR beta chain. This CDR3 spans 15 amino acids. V was shortened by 2 bases and J by 4 bases, with 13 bases between the two germline ends. In germline, CDR1 is SGHAT, CDR2 FQNNGV. The data derive from a study of human T cells and chemical hapten exposure. Using its own MiXCR run on the RACE reads, TCRdb lists one record per CDR3 protein. Of just under 350,000 distinct CDR3 sequences listed, around 7% are singletons. Time point: patch test 1, 2 weeks after DPC sensitization. Stated treatment: therapeutic diphenylcyclopropenone sensitization with weekly scalp DPC. This chain uses TRBV11-2 with TRBJ2-3; the D is unclear. Sample: whole blood, taken in connection with sensitization to the hapten diphenylcyclopropenone (DPC). The receptor's source is a woman between 18 and 29 years old with alopecia areata. Some clones in this sample may be carry-over from other donors' samples. The CDR3 sequence is CASSLYSRRADTQYF. CDR3 sequence (DNA): TGTGCCAGCAGCTTATACTCCCGTCGGGCAGATACGCAGTATTTT.